Listed below are T cell receptor beta chains from one sample, sequenced in a study of cytomegalovirus exposure and HLA in healthy donors. Profiled with immunoSEQ multiplex PCR; TCRdb holds only in-frame clones, not every one. The sample holds about 160,000 clones; about 68% are singletons and the top ten take 2% to 3%. The sequenced sample consisted of PBMCs. The receptor source for this set is a female donor in good health and CMV-seronegative. Both conserved end residues are part of each CDR3. The D gene is left open where the match is weak. Not every row has a clone size; where given, it reads once, few, many or a size class.

>.|TRBD2|TRBJ2-1|TRBV4-2
TGTGCCAGCAGCCAAGATAGATTAGGGCTAGCGGCGGGGAATGAGCAGTTCTTC
CASSQDRLGLAAGNEQFF
>.|.|TRBJ1-5|TRBV6-5
TGTGCCAGCAGTCCGCGGCCAGGCAATCAGCCCCAGCATTTT
CASSPRPGNQPQHF
>.|TRBD1|TRBJ1-1|TRBV10-3
TGTGCCATCAGCGCCGGGACAGGGGACACCACTGAAGCTTTCTTT
CAISAGTGDTTEAFF
>.|TRBD1|TRBJ2-3|TRBV5-1
TGCGCCAGCAGCTTAGGACAGGGAGGCACAGATACGCAGTATTTT
CASSLGQGGTDTQYF
>.|.|TRBJ2-5|TRBV5-5
TGTGCCAGCAGCTCGGGGTTGAACAGGGCCCAAGAGACCCAGTACTTC
CASSSGLNRAQETQYF
>few|.|TRBJ1-2|TRBV7-9
TGTGCCAGCAGCTTAGAACCGAGGGACTATGGCTACACCTTC
CASSLEPRDYGYTF
>once|.|TRBJ2-7|TRBV20-1
TGCAGTGCTCGTCTTGCTTACGAGCAGTACTTC
CSARLAYEQYF
>.|.|TRBJ2-2|TRBV4-1
TGCGCCAGCAGCCAAGATCCGGACAGAGACACCGGGGAGCTGTTTTTT
CASSQDPDRDTGELFF
>.|.|TRBJ1-1|TRBV28
TGTGCCATCGGAGGTAACACTGAAGCTTTCTTT
CAIGGNTEAFF
>once|TRBD2|TRBJ2-1|TRBV30
TGTGCCTGGGGGCGGGGGGGTGCCCCCGGCGAGCAGTTCTTC
CAWGRGGAPGEQFF
>once|.|TRBJ2-7|TRBV16
TGTGCCAGCAGCCAATCGCAGGCCGGGAAGTATGGAAACGAGCAGTACTTC
CASSQSQAGKYGNEQYF
>.|.|TRBJ2-7|TRBV7-2
TGTGCCAGCAGCTCTTCCACGGGGGAGCAGTACTTC
CASSSSTGEQYF
>few|.|TRBJ2-7|TRBV10-3
TGTGCCATCAGTGAGGACACTCTCTACGAGCAGTACTTC
CAISEDTLYEQYF
>.|TRBD1|TRBJ1-5|TRBV4-3
TGCGCCAGCAGCCCCTCGGGACAGAGCAATCAGCCCCAGCATTTT
CASSPSGQSNQPQHF
>few|TRBD1|TRBJ1-1|TRBV15
TGTGCCACCAGCAGAGCCCCGGGACAGGGATTGACTGAAGCTTTCTTT
CATSRAPGQGLTEAFF
>once|.|TRBJ1-1|TRBV5-1
TGCGCCAGCAGCTTTTCCCTACCGAATGATGAGAACACTGAAGCTTTCTTT
CASSFSLPNDENTEAFF
>.|TRBD1|TRBJ1-3|TRBV18
TGTGCCAGCTCCCCGGGACAGGCGACGGGAAACACCATATATTTT
CASSPGQATGNTIYF
>.|TRBD2|TRBJ2-5|TRBV2
TGTGCCAGCAGTGAAGGACTAGCCAAGACCCAGTACTTC
CASSEGLAKTQYF
>.|.|TRBJ1-6|TRBV11-2
TGTGCCAGCAGCTTTGATCGAGGTCCGAGTTCACCCCTCCACTTT
CASSFDRGPSSPLHF
>.|.|TRBJ2-7|TRBV6-5
TGTGCCAGCAGTTCCTCGGGGGGGACAGGGCCCTACGAGCAGTACTTC
CASSSSGGTGPYEQYF
>.|TRBD1|TRBJ2-7|TRBV18
TGTGCCAGCTCACCACGGGACAGGGGATCCTACGAGCAGTACTTC
CASSPRDRGSYEQYF
>.|TRBD1|TRBJ1-5|TRBV6-6
TGTGCCAGCAGTACAGGACAGGGGGCCCGTGGGCATTTT
CASSTGQGARGHF
>.|.|TRBJ1-1|TRBV18
TGTGCCAGCTCAGGATTCCAGGCGAACACTGAAGCTTTCTTT
CASSGFQANTEAFF
>.|TRBD1|TRBJ1-1|TRBV7-2
TGTGCCAGCAGCTTAGAGAACAGGGGAGGATTCACTGAAGCTTTCTTT
CASSLENRGGFTEAFF
>.|.|TRBJ2-1|TRBV7-8
TGTGCCAGCAGCATACTAGAGACCTCCTACAATGAGCAGTTCTTC
CASSILETSYNEQFF
>.|.|TRBJ1-5|TRBV7-2
TGTGCCAGCAGCTTATATGGGAGTCCCCAGCATTTT
CASSLYGSPQHF
>.|TRBD1|TRBJ1-6|TRBV7-9
TGTGCCAGCAGCTCGGACAGGGTGAATTCACCCCTCCACTTT
CASSSDRVNSPLHF
>few|.|TRBJ1-2|TRBV5-1
TGCGCCAGCAGCTTGGTTGGTACGGGGACTGGCTATGGCTACACCTTC
CASSLVGTGTGYGYTF
>.|TRBD1|TRBJ2-7|TRBV7-2
TGTGCCAGCAGCTACTGGGACAGGGGACTCTACGAGCAGTACTTC
CASSYWDRGLYEQYF
>.|TRBD1|TRBJ1-3|TRBV18
TGTGCCAGCTCACCATTAGACAGGGCCGGAAACACCATATATTTT
CASSPLDRAGNTIYF
>.|TRBD1|TRBJ1-1|TRBV7-2
TGTGCCAGCAGCTTAAGGGGGACAGGGAGAACTGAAGCTTTCTTT
CASSLRGTGRTEAFF
>.|.|TRBJ2-3|TRBV7-9
TGTGCCAGCAGCCCAGGCACAGATACGCAGTATTTT
CASSPGTDTQYF
>few|TRBD2|TRBJ2-1|TRBV27
TGTGCCAGCAGTCTAATTGTCCTAGCGGGGGGGCGTAATGAGCAGTTCTTC
CASSLIVLAGGRNEQFF
>.|TRBD1|TRBJ1-5|TRBV19
TGTGCCAGTACCCGCTCCGGGACAGGGGGCTCAGGTAATCAGCCCCAGCATTTT
CASTRSGTGGSGNQPQHF
>.|TRBD1|TRBJ1-1|TRBV13
TGTGCCAGCAGCTTCGGGACAGGGGGAGGGACTGAAGCTTTCTTT
CASSFGTGGGTEAFF